A selection of T cell receptor beta chains follows, all from one sample in a study of blood T cell repertoires in COVID-19. The method was immunoSEQ multiplex PCR; TCRdb's version includes in-frame clones alone and lacks a portion of them. The sample carries more than 25,000 clones, more than 70% recorded once. The sequenced sample was peripheral blood. Source of these receptors: a human donor in a cohort sampled during active COVID-19. The CDR3 runs from the conserved cysteine through the conserved F or W. The D gene is left open where the match is weak. Size is omitted from some rows. Given values are once, few, many or a class for expanded clones.

D gene,clone size,J gene,V gene,CDR3 protein,CDR3 DNA
TRBD1,once,TRBJ2-2,TRBV7-9,CASRTGGDTGELFF,TGTGCCAGCCGGACAGGGGGGGACACCGGGGAGCTGTTTTTT
TRBD1,.,TRBJ2-7,TRBV7-9,CASSLGPPGQGSGEQYF,TGTGCCAGCAGCTTAGGACCACCGGGACAGGGGTCCGGCGAGCAGTACTTC
.,.,TRBJ2-5,TRBV6-1,CASSEGGGPETQYF,TGTGCCAGCAGTGAAGGCGGGGGCCCAGAGACCCAGTACTTC
TRBD1,.,TRBJ1-5,TRBV6-2/TRBV6-3,CASSLGQPNQPQHF,TGTGCCAGCAGTTTGGGACAGCCCAATCAGCCCCAGCATTTT
.,.,TRBJ2-3,TRBV7-2,CASSLMGGLSDTQYF,TGTGCCAGCAGCCTCATGGGGGGGCTGTCAGATACGCAGTATTTT
.,.,TRBJ2-5,TRBV5-4,CASSSTLGQETQYF,TGTGCCAGCAGCTCAACACTAGGGCAAGAGACCCAGTACTTC
.,.,TRBJ1-1,TRBV30,CAWSLTGRNTEAFF,TGTGCCTGGAGCCTCACAGGGAGGAACACTGAAGCTTTCTTT
.,.,TRBJ1-2,TRBV9,CASSPRTASGGYTF,TGTGCCAGCAGCCCGCGGACAGCCTCTGGTGGCTACACCTTC
.,.,TRBJ1-3,TRBV9,CASSVGHNSGNTIYF,TGTGCCAGCAGCGTAGGACATAACTCTGGAAACACCATATATTTT
TRBD1,.,TRBJ1-3,TRBV5-1,CASSPDRGGTGNTIYF,TGCGCCAGCAGCCCCGACAGGGGGGGTACTGGAAACACCATATATTTT
TRBD2,.,TRBJ2-1,TRBV9,CASSVSGGPSYNEQFF,TGTGCCAGCAGCGTGAGCGGGGGGCCCTCCTACAATGAGCAGTTCTTC
TRBD1,.,TRBJ2-7,TRBV2,CASRRPGQGYDEQYF,TGTGCCAGCAGGCGCCCGGGACAGGGGTATGACGAGCAGTACTTC
TRBD1,.,TRBJ2-7,TRBV14,CASSQGGDRGYF,TGTGCCAGCAGCCAAGGAGGAGACAGGGGGTACTTC
.,.,TRBJ1-1,TRBV5-5,CASSFSMNTEAFF,TGTGCCAGCAGCTTTTCCATGAACACTGAAGCTTTCTTT
TRBD2,.,TRBJ2-7,TRBV6-2/TRBV6-3,CASSYGGGTVYEQYF,TGTGCCAGCAGTTACGGCGGGGGTACGGTCTACGAGCAGTACTTC
TRBD1,.,TRBJ2-1,TRBV20-1,CSASEGAGYNEQFF,TGCAGTGCTAGTGAGGGGGCGGGTTACAATGAGCAGTTCTTC
TRBD1,.,TRBJ2-7,TRBV11-3,CASSSRDSPYEQYF,TGTGCCAGCAGCAGCCGGGACAGCCCCTACGAGCAGTACTTC
TRBD2,.,TRBJ2-3,TRBV29-1,CSVSGGIVDTQYF,TGCAGCGTTAGCGGGGGGATTGTGGATACGCAGTATTTT
.,.,TRBJ2-5,TRBV11-2,CASSLSSLAGETQYF,TGTGCCAGCAGCTTATCTTCCCTAGCCGGGGAGACCCAGTACTTC
TRBD1,.,TRBJ2-2,TRBV2,CASRQGSNTGELFF,TGTGCCAGTCGACAGGGGTCGAACACCGGGGAGCTGTTTTTT
TRBD1,.,TRBJ2-5,TRBV7-3,CASSWRAGGEETQYF,TGTGCCAGCAGCTGGCGGGCAGGGGGCGAAGAGACCCAGTACTTC
.,.,TRBJ1-5,TRBV19,CASSISSQRLQPQHF,TGTGCCAGTAGTATTTCATCCCAGCGGCTACAGCCCCAGCATTTT
TRBD1,few,TRBJ1-5,TRBV18,CASSPLPQGGRYSNQPQHF,TGTGCCAGCTCACCACTACCCCAGGGGGGTAGGTATAGCAATCAGCCCCAGCATTTT
.,.,TRBJ2-2,TRBV5-4,CASSLNSQVTGELFF,TGTGCCAGCAGCTTGAATTCGCAGGTTACCGGGGAGCTGTTTTTT
.,.,TRBJ2-7,TRBV6-2/TRBV6-3,CASSGTPSSYEQYF,TGTGCCAGCAGTGGGACTCCTAGCTCCTACGAGCAGTACTTC
TRBD1,.,TRBJ2-2,TRBV6-2/TRBV6-3,CASSYLDRQLTGELFF,TGTGCCAGCAGTTACTTGGACAGGCAACTCACCGGGGAGCTGTTTTTT
TRBD1,.,TRBJ1-1,TRBV2,CASSDSKQGARETEAFF,TGTGCCAGCAGTGACTCTAAACAGGGGGCAAGGGAAACTGAAGCTTTCTTT